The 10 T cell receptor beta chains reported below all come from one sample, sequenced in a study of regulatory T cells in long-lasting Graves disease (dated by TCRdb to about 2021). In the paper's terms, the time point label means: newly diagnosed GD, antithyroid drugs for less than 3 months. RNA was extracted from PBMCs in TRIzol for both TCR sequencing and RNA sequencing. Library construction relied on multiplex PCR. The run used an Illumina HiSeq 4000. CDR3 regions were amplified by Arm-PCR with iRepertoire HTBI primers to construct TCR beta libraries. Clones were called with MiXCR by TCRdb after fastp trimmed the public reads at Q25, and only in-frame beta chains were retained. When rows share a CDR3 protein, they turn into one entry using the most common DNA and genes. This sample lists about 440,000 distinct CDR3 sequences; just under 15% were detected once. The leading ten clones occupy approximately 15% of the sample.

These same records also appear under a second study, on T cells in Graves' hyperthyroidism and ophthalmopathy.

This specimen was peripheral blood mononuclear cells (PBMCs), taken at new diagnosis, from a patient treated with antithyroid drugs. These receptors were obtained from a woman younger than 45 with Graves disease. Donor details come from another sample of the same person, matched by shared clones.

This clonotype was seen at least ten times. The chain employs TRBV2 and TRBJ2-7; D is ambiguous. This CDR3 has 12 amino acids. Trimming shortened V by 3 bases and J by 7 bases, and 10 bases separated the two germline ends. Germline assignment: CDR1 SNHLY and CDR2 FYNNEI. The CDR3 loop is CASSEATVEQYF. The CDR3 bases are TGTGCCAGCAGTGAGGCCACAGTGGAGCAGTACTTC.

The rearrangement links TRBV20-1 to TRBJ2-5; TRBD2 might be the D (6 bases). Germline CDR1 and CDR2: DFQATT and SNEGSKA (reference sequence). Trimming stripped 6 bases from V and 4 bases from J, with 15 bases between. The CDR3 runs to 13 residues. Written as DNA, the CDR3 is TGCAGTGCCCCTGGCCCAGCGGGAGAGACCCAGTACTTC. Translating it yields CSAPGPAGETQYF.

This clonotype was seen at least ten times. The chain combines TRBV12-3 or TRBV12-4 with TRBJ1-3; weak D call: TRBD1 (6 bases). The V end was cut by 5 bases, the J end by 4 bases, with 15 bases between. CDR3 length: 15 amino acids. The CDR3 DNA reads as TGTGCCAGCAGTCCCAGACAGGCCCGGGGAAACACCATATATTTT. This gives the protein CASSPRQARGNTIYF.

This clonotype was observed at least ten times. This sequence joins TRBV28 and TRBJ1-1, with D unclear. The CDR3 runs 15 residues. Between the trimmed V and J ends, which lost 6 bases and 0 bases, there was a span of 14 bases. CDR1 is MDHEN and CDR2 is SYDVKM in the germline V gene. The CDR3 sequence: CASSTPKSMNTEAFF. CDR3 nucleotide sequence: TGTGCCAGCAGCACTCCCAAGAGCATGAACACTGAAGCTTTCTTT.

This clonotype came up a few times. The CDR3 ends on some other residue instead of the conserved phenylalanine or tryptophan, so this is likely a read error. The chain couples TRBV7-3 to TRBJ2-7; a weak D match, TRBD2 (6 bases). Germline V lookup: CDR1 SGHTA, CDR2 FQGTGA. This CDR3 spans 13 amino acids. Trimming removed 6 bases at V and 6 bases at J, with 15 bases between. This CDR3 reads CASSPGGVGEQYL. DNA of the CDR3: TGTGCCAGCAGTCCCGGAGGGGTGGGCGAGCAGTACCTC.

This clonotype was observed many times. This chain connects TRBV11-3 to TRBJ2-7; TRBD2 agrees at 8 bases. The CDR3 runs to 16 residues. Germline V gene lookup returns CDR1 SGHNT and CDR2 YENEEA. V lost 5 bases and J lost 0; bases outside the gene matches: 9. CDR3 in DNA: TGTGCCAGCAGCCCCCGTAGCAGCGGGAGCTCCTACGAGCAGTACTTC. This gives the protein CASSPRSSGSSYEQYF.

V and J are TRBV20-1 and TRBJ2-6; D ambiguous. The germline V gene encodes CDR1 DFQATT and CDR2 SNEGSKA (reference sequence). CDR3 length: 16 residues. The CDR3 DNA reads TGCAGCGCGCAGCTCTTTGGCCTGTCTGGGGCCAACGTCCTGACTTTC. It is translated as CSAQLFGLSGANVLTF.

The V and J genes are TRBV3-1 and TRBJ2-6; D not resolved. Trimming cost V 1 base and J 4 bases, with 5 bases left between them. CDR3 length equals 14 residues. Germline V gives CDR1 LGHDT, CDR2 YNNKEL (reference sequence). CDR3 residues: CASSQGTGANVLTF. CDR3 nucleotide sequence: TGTGCCAGCAGCCAAGGAACCGGGGCCAACGTCCTGACTTTC.

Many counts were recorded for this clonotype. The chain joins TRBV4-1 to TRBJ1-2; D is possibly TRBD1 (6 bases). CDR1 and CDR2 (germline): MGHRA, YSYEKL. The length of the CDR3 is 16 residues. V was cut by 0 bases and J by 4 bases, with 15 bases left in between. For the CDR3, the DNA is TGCGCCAGCAGCCAAGATCACGAGACAGGAGTCTATGGCTACACCTTC. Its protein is CASSQDHETGVYGYTF.

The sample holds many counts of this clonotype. Here the CDR3 DNA reads TGTGCCAGCAGCCCCGGGTGGAATCAGCCCCAGCATTTT. This gives the protein CASSPGWNQPQHF. This rearrangement joins TRBV12-3 or TRBV12-4 to TRBJ1-5, with D uncertain. The CDR3 loop spans 13 amino acids. Trimming shortened V by 6 bases and J by 4 bases, and 10 bases separated the two germline ends.